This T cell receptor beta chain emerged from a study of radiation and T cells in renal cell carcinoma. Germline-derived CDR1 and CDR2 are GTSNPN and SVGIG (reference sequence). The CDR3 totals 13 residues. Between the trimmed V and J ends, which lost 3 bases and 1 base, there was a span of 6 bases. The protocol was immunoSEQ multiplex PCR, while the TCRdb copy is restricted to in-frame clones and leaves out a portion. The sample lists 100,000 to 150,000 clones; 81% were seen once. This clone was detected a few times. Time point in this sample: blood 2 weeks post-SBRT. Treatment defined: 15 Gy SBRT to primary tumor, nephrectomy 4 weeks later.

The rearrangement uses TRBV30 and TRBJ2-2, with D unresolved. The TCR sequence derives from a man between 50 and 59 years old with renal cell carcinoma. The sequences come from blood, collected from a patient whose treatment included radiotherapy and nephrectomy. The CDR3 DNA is TGTGCCTGGAGGGCAGGGAACACCGGGGAGCTGTTTTTT. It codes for CAWRAGNTGELFF.